Below are 10 T cell receptor beta chains sequenced from a single sample in a study of blood T cell repertoires in COVID-19. TCRdb's copy holds only in-frame clones and misses some; the assay was immunoSEQ multiplex PCR. Among under 130,000 clones, 85% were seen once, and the ten largest hold 3.5% to 5%. Sequencing was carried out using peripheral blood. Receptors were obtained from a man in his forties or fifties with acute or convalescent COVID-19.

The chain has TRBV27 and TRBJ1-1, with a weak D call TRBD1 (6 bases). The CDR3 consists of 14 residues. V lost 2 bases, J lost 4 bases, and 11 bases lay in between. Per germline, CDR1 MNHEY and CDR2 SMNVEV (reference sequence). The chain's CDR3 is CASSLTGPSTEAFF. The CDR3 DNA sequence: TGTGCCAGCAGTTTAACAGGGCCGAGCACTGAAGCTTTCTTT.

The chain employs TRBV5-1 and TRBJ2-7; 7 bases line up with TRBD1. The CDR3 length is 14 residues. V trimming: 2 bases; J trimming: 3 bases; junction bases outside the gene matches: 5. Per the germline V gene, CDR1 is SGHRS and CDR2 is YFSETQ. This chain's CDR3 is CASSFGDSFYEQYF. The CDR3 nucleotides read TGCGCCAGCAGCTTCGGGGACAGCTTCTACGAGCAGTACTTC. The full variable domain, in which reference TRBV5-1 and TRBJ2-7 provide the parts outside the CDR3, is KAGVTQTPRYLIKTRGQQVTLSCSPISGHRSVSWYQQTPGQGLQFLFEYFSETQRNKGNFPGRFSGRQFSNSRSEMNVSTLELGDSALYLCASSFGDSFYEQYFGPGTRLTVT.

The table lists this clone with a few counts. For the CDR3, the DNA is TGTGCCATCAGTGACCAGGGCCGAGGGCCCCAGCATTTT. Translation: CAISDQGRGPQHF. The chain couples TRBV10-3 to TRBJ1-5; a weak D match, TRBD1 (5 bases). The CDR3 totals 13 residues. CDR1 is ENHRY, CDR2 SYGVKD, per germline. The V and J ends lost 3 bases and 9 bases respectively, with 12 bases between them.

The rearrangement links TRBV5-4 to TRBJ1-5; the match to TRBD1 covers 7 bases. V lost 3 bases and J lost 3; bases outside the gene matches: 3. Germline CDR1 is SGHNT and CDR2 is YYREEE (reference sequence). There are 14 residues in the CDR3. CDR3 residues: CASSSDRANQPQHF. Written as DNA, the CDR3 is TGTGCCAGCAGCTCCGACAGGGCCAATCAGCCCCAGCATTTT.

This chain uses TRBV29-1 with TRBJ1-2; D not resolved. Germline assignment: CDR1 SQVTM and CDR2 ANQGSEA. The CDR3 spans 13 residues. The V gene lost 1 base and the J gene lost 2 bases, with 8 bases spanning the gap. CDR3 region: CSVEAGTNYGYTF. CDR3 in DNA: TGCAGCGTTGAAGCAGGAACAAACTATGGCTACACCTTC.

The chain joins TRBV5-1 to TRBJ1-1; 8 bases are a match to TRBD1. V lost 4 bases and J lost 0; bases outside the gene matches: 5. The length of the CDR3 is 15 residues. The germline V gene encodes CDR1 SGHRS and CDR2 YFSETQ. This chain's CDR3 is CASSQGQGLNTEAFF. The CDR3 bases are TGCGCCAGCAGCCAAGGACAGGGATTGAACACTGAAGCTTTCTTT.

The chain joins TRBV9 to TRBJ1-6; no clear D gene. CDR1 SGDLS and CDR2 YYNGEE come from the germline V gene. This CDR3 contains 14 residues. V was pared by 2 bases and J by 8 bases, with 11 bases between. This CDR3 reads CASSVGQSHSPLHF. Here the CDR3 DNA reads TGTGCCAGCAGCGTTGGTCAGTCGCATTCACCCCTCCACTTT.

This chain connects TRBV11-2 to TRBJ1-1; TRBD1 might be the D (5 bases). This CDR3 contains 15 residues. Trimming pared 5 bases from V and 5 bases from J, leaving 18 bases between. Germline V gene lookup returns CDR1 SGHAT and CDR2 FQNNGV. Here the CDR3 reads CASSRGTIGGTEAFF. Here the CDR3 DNA reads TGTGCCAGCAGCCGCGGGACGATTGGAGGAACTGAAGCTTTCTTT.

The chain combines TRBV28 with TRBJ1-2; tentatively, D is TRBD1 (6 bases). Germline-derived CDR1 and CDR2 are MDHEN and SYDVKM. The CDR3 is made up of 14 amino acids. The V end lost 3 bases, the J end lost 4 bases, and 12 bases lay between the germline ends. The DNA for the CDR3 is TGTGCCAGCAGTTTCTTGGACAGCCTCTATGGCTACACCTTC. Translated: CASSFLDSLYGYTF.

This chain uses TRBV3-1 (or the pseudogene TRBV3-2) with TRBJ2-7; D possibly corresponds to TRBD1 (5 bases). V gave up 3 bases and J gave up 1 base, with 10 bases separating them. The CDR3 totals 14 residues. Germline V lookup: CDR1 LGHDT, CDR2 YNNKEL (reference sequence). CDR3 region: CASSQPGHSYEQYF. The DNA of the CDR3 is TGTGCCAGCAGCCAGCCAGGACATTCCTACGAGCAGTACTTC.